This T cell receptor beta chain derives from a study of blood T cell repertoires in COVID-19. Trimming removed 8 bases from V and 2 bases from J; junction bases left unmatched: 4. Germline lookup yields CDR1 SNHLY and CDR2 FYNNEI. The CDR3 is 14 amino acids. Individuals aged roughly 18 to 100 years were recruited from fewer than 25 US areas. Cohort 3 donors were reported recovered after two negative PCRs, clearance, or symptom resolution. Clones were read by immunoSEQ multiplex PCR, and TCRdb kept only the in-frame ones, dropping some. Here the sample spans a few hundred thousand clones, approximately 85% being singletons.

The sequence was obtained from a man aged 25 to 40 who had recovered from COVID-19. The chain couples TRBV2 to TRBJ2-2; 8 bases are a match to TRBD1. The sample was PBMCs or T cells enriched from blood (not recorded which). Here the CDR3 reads CASSGQANTGELFF. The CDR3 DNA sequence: TGTGCCAGCTCGGGACAGGCTAACACCGGGGAGCTGTTTTTT.